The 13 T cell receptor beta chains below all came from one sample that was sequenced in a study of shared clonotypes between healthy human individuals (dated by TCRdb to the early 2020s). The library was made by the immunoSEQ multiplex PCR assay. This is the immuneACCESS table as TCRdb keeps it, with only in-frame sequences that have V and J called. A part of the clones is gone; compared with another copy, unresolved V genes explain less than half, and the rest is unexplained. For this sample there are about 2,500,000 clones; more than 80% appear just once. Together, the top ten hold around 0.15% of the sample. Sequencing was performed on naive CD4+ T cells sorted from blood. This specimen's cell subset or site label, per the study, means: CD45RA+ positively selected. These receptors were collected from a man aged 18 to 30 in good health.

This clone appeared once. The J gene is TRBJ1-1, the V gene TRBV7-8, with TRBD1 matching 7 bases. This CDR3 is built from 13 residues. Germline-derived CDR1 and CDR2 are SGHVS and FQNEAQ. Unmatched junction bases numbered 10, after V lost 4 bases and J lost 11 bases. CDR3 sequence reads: CASSSGQRGVAFF. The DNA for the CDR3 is TGTGCCAGCAGCTCGGGACAGCGGGGGGTCGCTTTCTTT. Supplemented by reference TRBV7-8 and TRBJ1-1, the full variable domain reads GAGVSQSPRYKVAKRGQDVALRCDPISGHVSLFWYQQALGQGPEFLTYFQNEAQLDKSGLPSDRFFAERPEGSVSTLKIQRTQQEDSAVYLCASSSGQRGVAFFGQGTRLTVV.

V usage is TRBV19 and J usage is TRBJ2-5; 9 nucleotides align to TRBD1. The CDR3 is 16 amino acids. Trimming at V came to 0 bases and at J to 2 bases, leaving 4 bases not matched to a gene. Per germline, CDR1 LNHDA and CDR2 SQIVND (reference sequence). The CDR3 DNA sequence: TGTGCCAGTAGTATAGATTGGGGACAGGGACAAGAGACCCAGTACTTC. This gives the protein CASSIDWGQGQETQYF.

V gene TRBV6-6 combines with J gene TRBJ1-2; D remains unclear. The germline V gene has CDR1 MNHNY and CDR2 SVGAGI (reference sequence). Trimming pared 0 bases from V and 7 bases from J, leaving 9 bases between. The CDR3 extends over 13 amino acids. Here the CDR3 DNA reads TGTGCCAGCAGTTACTCGATGACGGGTGGCTACACCTTC. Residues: CASSYSMTGGYTF.

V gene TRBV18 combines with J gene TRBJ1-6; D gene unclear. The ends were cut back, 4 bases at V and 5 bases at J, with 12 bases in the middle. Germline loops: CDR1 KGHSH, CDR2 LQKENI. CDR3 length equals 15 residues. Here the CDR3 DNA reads TGTGCCAGCTCACTCCGGGCTACCAATAATTCACCCCTCCACTTT. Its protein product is CASSLRATNNSPLHF. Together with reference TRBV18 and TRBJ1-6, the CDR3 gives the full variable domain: NAGVMQNPRHLVRRRGQEARLRCSPMKGHSHVYWYRQLPEEGLKFMVYLQKENIIDESGMPKERFSAEFPKEGPSILRIQQVVRGDSAAYFCASSLRATNNSPLHFGNGTRLTVT.

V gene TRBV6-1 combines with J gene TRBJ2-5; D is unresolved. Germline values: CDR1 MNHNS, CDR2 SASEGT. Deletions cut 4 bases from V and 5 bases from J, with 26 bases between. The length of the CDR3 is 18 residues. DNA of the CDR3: TGTGCCAGCAGTGGGGTATTGGGCCCCGCCGCCCGTTGGGAGACCCAGTACTTC. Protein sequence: CASSGVLGPAARWETQYF.

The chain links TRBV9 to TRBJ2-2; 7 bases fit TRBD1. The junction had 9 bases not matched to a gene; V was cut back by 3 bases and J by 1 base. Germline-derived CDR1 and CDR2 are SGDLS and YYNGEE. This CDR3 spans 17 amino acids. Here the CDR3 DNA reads TGTGCCAGCAGCGGGTTTGGGACAGCGAAGAACACCGGGGAGCTGTTTTTT. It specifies CASSGFGTAKNTGELFF.

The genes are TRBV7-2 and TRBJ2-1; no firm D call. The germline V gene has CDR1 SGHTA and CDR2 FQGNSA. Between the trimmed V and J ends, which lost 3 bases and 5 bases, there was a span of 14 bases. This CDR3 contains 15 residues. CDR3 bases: TGTGCCAGCAGCTTTGCCCCCCGGGCCCACAATGAGCAGTTCTTC. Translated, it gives CASSFAPRAHNEQFF.

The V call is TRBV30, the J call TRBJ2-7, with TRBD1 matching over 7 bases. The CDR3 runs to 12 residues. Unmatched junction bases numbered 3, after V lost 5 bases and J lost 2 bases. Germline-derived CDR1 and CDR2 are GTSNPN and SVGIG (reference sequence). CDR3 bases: TGTGCCTGGGGACAGGCGACCTACGAGCAGTACTTC. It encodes CAWGQATYEQYF.

CDR3 DNA: TGTGCCAGCAGCCTTAGCGGGGTCACGAGGGATACGCAGTATTTT. This codes for CASSLSGVTRDTQYF. The chain has TRBV13 and TRBJ2-3; 8 nucleotides agree with TRBD2. CDR1 is PRHDT and CDR2 is FYEKMQ in the germline V gene (reference sequence). The ends lost 5 bases at V and 6 bases at J; junction bases unmatched: 10. This CDR3 has 15 amino acids.

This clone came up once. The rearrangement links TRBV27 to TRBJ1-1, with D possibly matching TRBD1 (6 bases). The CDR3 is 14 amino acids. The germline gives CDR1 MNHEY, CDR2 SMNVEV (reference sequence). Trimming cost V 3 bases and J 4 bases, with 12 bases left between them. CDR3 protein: CASSFTGATTEAFF. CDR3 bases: TGTGCCAGCAGTTTCACGGGGGCGACCACTGAAGCTTTCTTT.

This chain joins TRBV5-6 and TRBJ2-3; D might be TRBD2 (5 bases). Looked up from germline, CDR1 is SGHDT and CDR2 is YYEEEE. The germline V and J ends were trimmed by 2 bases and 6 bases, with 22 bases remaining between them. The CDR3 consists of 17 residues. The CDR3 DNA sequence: TGTGCCAGCAGCTTTCTTCCACCGGGGAAGACATCGGATACGCAGTATTTT. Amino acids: CASSFLPPGKTSDTQYF.

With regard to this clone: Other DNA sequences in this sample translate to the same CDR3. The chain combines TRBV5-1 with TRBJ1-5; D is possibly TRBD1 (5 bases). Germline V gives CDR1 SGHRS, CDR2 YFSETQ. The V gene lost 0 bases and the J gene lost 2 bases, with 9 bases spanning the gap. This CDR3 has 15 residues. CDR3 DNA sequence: TGCGCCAGCAGCTTGGAAGGAGGGGGCAATCAGCCCCAGCATTTT. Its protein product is CASSLEGGGNQPQHF.

The CDR3 nucleotides are TGTGCCAGTAGTATAAAAGGGGGCCCCCCGGAAAAACTGTTTTTT. This translates into CASSIKGGPPEKLFF. The V gene is TRBV19, the J gene TRBJ1-4, with TRBD1 matching over 7 bases. The CDR3 has 15 residues. Germline loops: CDR1 LNHDA, CDR2 SQIVND (reference sequence). After removal of 2 bases from V and 8 bases from J, the junction contained 8 bases not matched to a gene. The full variable domain, in which reference TRBV19 and TRBJ1-4 provide the parts outside the CDR3, is DGGITQSPKYLFRKEGQNVTLSCEQNLNHDAMYWYRQDPGQGLRLIYYSQIVNDFQKGDIAEGYSVSREKKESFPLTVTSAQKNPTAFYLCASSIKGGPPEKLFFGSGTQLSVL.